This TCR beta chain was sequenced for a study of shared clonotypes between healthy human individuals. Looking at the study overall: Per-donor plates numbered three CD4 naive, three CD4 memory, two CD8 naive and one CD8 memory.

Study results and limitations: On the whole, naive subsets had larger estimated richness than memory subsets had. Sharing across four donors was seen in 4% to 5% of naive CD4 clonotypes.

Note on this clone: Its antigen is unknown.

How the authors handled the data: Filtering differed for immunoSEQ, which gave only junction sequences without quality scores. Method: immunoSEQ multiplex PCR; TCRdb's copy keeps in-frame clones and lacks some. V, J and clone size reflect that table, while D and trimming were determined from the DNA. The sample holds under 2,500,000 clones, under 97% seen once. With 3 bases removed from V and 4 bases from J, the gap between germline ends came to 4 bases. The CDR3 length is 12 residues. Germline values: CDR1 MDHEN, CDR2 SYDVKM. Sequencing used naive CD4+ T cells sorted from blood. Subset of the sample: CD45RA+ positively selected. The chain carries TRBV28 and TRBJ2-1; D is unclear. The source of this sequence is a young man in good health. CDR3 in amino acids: CASSFSYNEQFF. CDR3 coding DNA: TGTGCCAGCAGTTTCTCTTACAATGAGCAGTTCTTC.